Listed below are T cell receptor beta chains from one sample, sequenced in a study of blood T cell repertoires in COVID-19. The data were produced by immunoSEQ multiplex PCR, yet TCRdb's version contains in-frame clones alone and is incomplete. The table records about 180,000 clones, approximately 85% of them present only once. What was sequenced was peripheral blood. All receptors derive from a man between 60 and 70 years old with acute or convalescent COVID-19. Both conserved end residues are part of each CDR3. D genes are given only for firm matches. Clone size is given for some rows only: seen once, a few or many times, or a class if the clone is expanded.

J | V | size | D | DNA | CDR3
TRBJ2-7 | TRBV4-1 | NA | NA | TGCGCCAGCAGCACATATAGCGGCTCCTACGAGCAGTACTTC | CASSTYSGSYEQYF
TRBJ2-2 | TRBV24-1 | NA | TRBD1 | TGTGCCACCAGTGACCCTACAGGGGTGAACACCGGGGAGCTGTTTTTT | CATSDPTGVNTGELFF
TRBJ1-1 | TRBV9 | NA | TRBD1 | TGTGCCAGCAGCCCCCGGTTGGGGGACAGGGCCACTGAAGCTTTCTTT | CASSPRLGDRATEAFF
TRBJ1-1 | TRBV28 | NA | NA | TGTGCCAGCAGTTTATCCGGGGGCACTGAAGCTTTCTTT | CASSLSGGTEAFF
TRBJ1-4 | TRBV15 | NA | TRBD1 | TGTGCCACCAGCGGCGACGGGACAGTAAATGAAAAACTGTTTTTT | CATSGDGTVNEKLFF
TRBJ1-5 | TRBV7-9 | NA | NA | TGTGCCAGCAGCACGGGGGATCAGCCCCAGCATTTT | CASSTGDQPQHF
TRBJ1-2 | TRBV5-8 | once | TRBD1 | TGTGCCAGCAGCGTGACAGGGTCTAACTATGGCTACACCTTC | CASSVTGSNYGYTF
TRBJ1-2 | TRBV23-1 | NA | NA | TGCGCCAGCATCCCCTTTTCGGGTGGCTACACCTTC | CASIPFSGGYTF
TRBJ2-7 | TRBV27 | NA | NA | TGTGCCAGCAGTTTATATTTCGAGGAGCGGGTGGGCGAGCAGTACTTC | CASSLYFEERVGEQYF
TRBJ2-2 | TRBV4-1 | NA | NA | TGCGCCAGCAGCCAAGATGAGGGCAGCGGGGAGCTGTTTTTT | CASSQDEGSGELFF
TRBJ2-5 | TRBV18 | NA | TRBD1 | TGTGCCAGCTCCCCAACAGGGGGCCAAGAGACCCAGTACTTC | CASSPTGGQETQYF
TRBJ2-7 | TRBV5-1 | NA | NA | TGCGCCAGCAAACTTGACAGTGACTCCTACGAGCAGTACTTC | CASKLDSDSYEQYF
TRBJ2-1 | TRBV5-1 | NA | NA | TGCGCCAGCAGCCCGGGTTCAATCGACAATGAGCAGTTCTTC | CASSPGSIDNEQFF
TRBJ1-3 | TRBV5-1 | NA | TRBD1 | TGCGCCAGCAGCTTGGTGGGACAGGGGGCATCTGGTGGAAACACCATATATTTT | CASSLVGQGASGGNTIYF
TRBJ1-4 | TRBV4-2 | NA | NA | TGTGCCAGCAGCCAGACAACAGGGATACGGAATGAAAAACTGTTTTTT | CASSQTTGIRNEKLFF
TRBJ1-2 | TRBV3-1/TRBV3-2 | once | NA | TGTGCCAGCAGCCAAGGAAGTGAGTCTTATGGCTACACCTTC | CASSQGSESYGYTF
TRBJ2-3 | TRBV6-2/TRBV6-3 | NA | TRBD2 | TGTGCCAGCAGTTTTTTTATGGCTAGCGGGAGATCGGATACGCAGTATTTT | CASSFFMASGRSDTQYF
TRBJ1-1 | TRBV29-1 | NA | NA | TGCAGCGCTGTTATCACTGAAGCTTTCTTT | CSAVITEAFF
TRBJ1-4 | TRBV2 | NA | TRBD1 | TGTGCCAGCAGTGAAGTAGGGACAGCTAATGAAAAACTGTTTTTT | CASSEVGTANEKLFF
TRBJ2-1 | TRBV5-1 | NA | TRBD2 | TGCGCCAGCAGCTTGGGGGGGCTAGCGGGTAGTTACAATGAGCAGTTCTTC | CASSLGGLAGSYNEQFF
TRBJ2-2 | TRBV2 | NA | NA | TGTGCCAGCGTCGAGGGCGGGATTGTCGGGGAGCTGTTTTTT | CASVEGGIVGELFF
TRBJ1-4 | TRBV5-8 | NA | NA | TGTGCCAGCAGCTTCAGGGGACCAAATGAAAAACTGTTTTTT | CASSFRGPNEKLFF
TRBJ2-7 | TRBV20-1 | NA | NA | TGCAGTGCCCGTAAAACCTACGAGCAGTACTTC | CSARKTYEQYF
TRBJ2-2 | TRBV3-1/TRBV3-2 | NA | TRBD2 | TGTGCCAGCAGCCATCCCAGCGGGAGGACTACCGGCGGCGGGGAGCTGTTTTTT | CASSHPSGRTTGGGELFF
TRBJ2-7 | TRBV20-1 | NA | NA | TGCAGTGCTAGTAGCCCCTTCTCCTACGAGCAGTACTTC | CSASSPFSYEQYF
TRBJ2-7 | TRBV18 | NA | TRBD1 | TGTGCCAGCTCACCCCCCGGACAGGGCACCGAGCAGTACTTC | CASSPPGQGTEQYF
TRBJ1-3 | TRBV7-9 | NA | NA | TGTGCCAGCTCGCGGGTAACCAACTCTGGAAACACCATATATTTT | CASSRVTNSGNTIYF
TRBJ1-5 | TRBV3-1/TRBV3-2 | NA | NA | TGTGCCAGCAGCCAAGCCCCAGTCCCTAATCAGCCCCAGCATTTT | CASSQAPVPNQPQHF
TRBJ1-2 | TRBV5-1 | once | NA | TGCGCCAGCAGCTCAGGGGCCGGCGGCTATGGCTACACCTTC | CASSSGAGGYGYTF
TRBJ2-3 | TRBV2 | NA | TRBD2 | TGTGCCCCAGGGGGGACTAGCGGGATAGTAGATACGCAGTATTTT | CAPGGTSGIVDTQYF
TRBJ2-7 | TRBV28 | NA | TRBD2 | TGTGCCAGCAGTACCGGGACTAGCGGCTCCTACGAGCAGTACTTC | CASSTGTSGSYEQYF
TRBJ1-6 | TRBV27 | few | TRBD1 | TGTGCCAGCACTCGGACAGGGCTCTCCTATAATTCACCCCTCCACTTT | CASTRTGLSYNSPLHF
TRBJ2-3 | TRBV28 | NA | NA | TGTGCCAGCAGTACCCGGACAGGAGGGACCAGCGGCCCCACAGATACGCAGTATTTT | CASSTRTGGTSGPTDTQYF
TRBJ1-2 | TRBV7-9 | NA | NA | TGTGCCAGCAGCTCGACAGGAGCTAACTATGGCTACACCTTC | CASSSTGANYGYTF
TRBJ2-7 | TRBV4-1 | NA | NA | TGCGCCAGCAGCCAAAGGAGCGGGTCCGCCTACGAGCAGTACTTC | CASSQRSGSAYEQYF
TRBJ2-5 | TRBV7-9 | NA | NA | TGTGCCAGCAGCTTGACGCAGGGGAAAGAGACCCAGTACTTC | CASSLTQGKETQYF
TRBJ1-4 | TRBV6-5 | NA | TRBD1 | TGTGCCAGCAGGCCTGGGACAGAGAATGAAAAACTGTTTTTT | CASRPGTENEKLFF
TRBJ2-1 | TRBV5-4 | NA | NA | TGTGCCAGCAGCTTGGACCTAAAAGCTAATGAGCAGTTCTTC | CASSLDLKANEQFF
TRBJ2-3 | TRBV21-1 | NA | NA | TGTGCCAGCAGCAAATACCTAGACAGGTCTAGCACAGATACGCAGTATTTT | CASSKYLDRSSTDTQYF
TRBJ2-1 | TRBV4-2 | NA | TRBD2 | TGTGCCAGCAGCCAAGATCCCACTAGCGGAAGCTCCTACAATGAGCAGTTCTTC | CASSQDPTSGSSYNEQFF
TRBJ2-7 | TRBV2 | NA | TRBD1 | TGTGCCAGCAGTGGTTTAGGGACAGGGGACTACGAGCAGTACTTC | CASSGLGTGDYEQYF
TRBJ2-7 | TRBV2 | NA | NA | TGTGCCAGCAAGGGAGAGACCTCCTACGAGCAGTACTTC | CASKGETSYEQYF
TRBJ2-5 | TRBV2 | NA | NA | TGTGCCAGCGAGTCCTATAAAGAGACCCAGTACTTC | CASESYKETQYF
TRBJ2-3 | TRBV9 | NA | NA | TGTGCCAGCAGTGGCGGGAGCACAGATACGCAGTATTTT | CASSGGSTDTQYF
TRBJ1-4 | TRBV19 | NA | TRBD1 | TGTGCCACCCGGGACAGGGTAGGTGAAAAACTGTTTTTT | CATRDRVGEKLFF
TRBJ2-7 | TRBV9 | NA | TRBD2 | TGTGCCAGCAGCGTAGGTCGGACTAGCTCCTACGAGCAGTACTTC | CASSVGRTSSYEQYF
TRBJ2-4 | TRBV29-1 | NA | TRBD1 | TGCAGCGGCATGACAGGGGGCGATTGGGCCAAAAACATTCAGTACTTC | CSGMTGGDWAKNIQYF
TRBJ2-3 | TRBV29-1 | NA | NA | TGCAGCGTTGACGCGGGGGCGGGCACAGATACGCAGTATTTT | CSVDAGAGTDTQYF
TRBJ1-5 | TRBV6-5 | NA | TRBD1 | TGTGCCAGCCAGAGAACGGGACAGAGCAATCAGCCCCAGCATTTT | CASQRTGQSNQPQHF
TRBJ2-6 | TRBV18 | NA | TRBD1 | TGTGCCAGCTCATTACAGGGGGCGGCTGGGGCCAACGTCCTGACTTTC | CASSLQGAAGANVLTF
TRBJ2-1 | TRBV5-4 | NA | TRBD1 | TGTGCCATTATCCGGGACAGAGCCTACAATGAGCAGTTCTTC | CAIIRDRAYNEQFF
TRBJ2-1 | TRBV9 | NA | NA | TGTGCCAGCAGCGTAGAGCCGGGGGTCTCCTACAATGAGCAGTTCTTC | CASSVEPGVSYNEQFF
TRBJ1-1 | TRBV6-5 | NA | TRBD1 | TGTGCCAGCAGTTACTCGACAGGGGGCACTGAAGCTTTCTTT | CASSYSTGGTEAFF
TRBJ2-7 | TRBV5-1 | NA | NA | TGCGCCAGCAGCTCAGACCCCCGGGACTCCGCCTACGAGCAGTACTTC | CASSSDPRDSAYEQYF
TRBJ2-5 | TRBV3-1/TRBV3-2 | NA | TRBD1 | TGTGCCAGCAGCCAAGGTAGCTCACAGGGGGGGACCCAGTACTTC | CASSQGSSQGGTQYF
TRBJ2-3 | TRBV24-1 | NA | NA | TGTGCCACCGGTGGGTCAGGGAACACAGATACGCAGTATTTT | CATGGSGNTDTQYF
TRBJ1-4 | TRBV4-1 | NA | NA | TGCGCCAGCAGCCAAGAGCGGGGGTTGGAAAAACTGTTTTTT | CASSQERGLEKLFF